Each of the 20 T cell receptor beta chains below was sequenced from the same sample in a study of molecular identifiers for immune sequencing clone quantification. A single record per CDR3 protein comes from TCRdb applying MiXCR to the PCR reads. The sample has hundreds of thousands of distinct CDR3 sequences; about a fifth are singletons. Sequencing was performed on naive CD8+ T cells from blood, with Jurkat cell RNA spiked in. Noted subset: FACS-sorted CD8+CD4-CCR7+CD45RA+ naive T cells. The receptors were sampled from a human donor in good health. Some libraries in this study had Jurkat cell RNA spiked in.

This clonotype has ten or more counts. The rearrangement uses TRBV20-1 and TRBJ1-5; TRBD1 is a possible D gene (5 bases). Germline V lookup: CDR1 DFQATT, CDR2 SNEGSKA (reference sequence). The germline V and J ends were trimmed by 6 bases and 3 bases, with 6 bases remaining between them. The CDR3 contains 11 residues. The CDR3 sequence: CSAGDNQPQHF. CDR3 bases: TGCAGTGCAGGGGACAATCAGCCCCAGCATTTT.

This clonotype was recorded at least ten times. The chain carries TRBV27 and TRBJ2-3; D is uncertain. The CDR3 is 14 amino acids. Trimming took 1 base from V and 0 from J, leaving 5 bases between them. Germline CDR1 is MNHEY and CDR2 is SMNVEV (reference sequence). The CDR3 spells CASSLYPSTDTQYF. For the CDR3, the DNA is TGTGCCAGCAGTTTATATCCTAGCACAGATACGCAGTATTTT.

This clonotype was recorded many times. V and J are TRBV20-1 and TRBJ2-7; 12 bases are shared with TRBD2. V lost 5 bases, J lost 0 bases, and 14 bases stayed unmatched. There are 18 residues in the CDR3. CDR1 DFQATT and CDR2 SNEGSKA come from the germline V gene (reference sequence). CDR3 residues: CSAPGTLAGGTSSYEQYF. DNA for the CDR3: TGCAGTGCTCCAGGGACACTAGCGGGAGGAACTAGCTCCTACGAGCAGTACTTC.

This clonotype was detected many times. The chain carries TRBV4-1 and TRBJ1-1, with D maybe TRBD1 (6 bases). CDR1 is MGHRA, CDR2 YSYEKL, per germline. The CDR3 runs 12 residues. Deletions cut 8 bases from V and 4 bases from J, with 11 bases between. The CDR3 DNA is TGCGCCAGCCAGGGGATAGGCACTGAAGCTTTCTTT. Amino acid sequence: CASQGIGTEAFF.

This clonotype was recorded at least ten times. The genes are TRBV4-3 and TRBJ1-6; no reliable D call. V lost 2 bases, J lost 7 bases, and 9 bases lay in between. Germline CDR1 is LGHNA and CDR2 is YSLEER. CDR3 size: 14 residues. The CDR3 bases are TGCGCCAGCAGCCAACAGAGGTTGAATTCACCCCTCCACTTT. It encodes CASSQQRLNSPLHF.

This clonotype was seen repeatedly, ten times or more. This sequence joins TRBV7-9 and TRBJ2-3, with unresolved D. The V gene lost 0 bases and the J gene lost 6 bases, with 13 bases spanning the gap. CDR1 is SEHNR and CDR2 is FQNEAQ in the germline V gene (reference sequence). The CDR3 consists of 15 residues. The CDR3 nucleotides read TGTGCCAGCAGCTTAGCGCAACCAACGACGGATACGCAGTATTTT. Protein sequence: CASSLAQPTTDTQYF.

J is TRBJ2-3 and V is TRBV28; the match to TRBD2 covers 9 bases. V dropped 3 bases and J dropped 1; count of bases not matched to a gene: 2. CDR3 length: 15 residues. The germline V gene has CDR1 MDHEN and CDR2 SYDVKM. As DNA, the CDR3 is TGTGCCAGCAGTTTGCGGGGGGGAGGCACAGATACGCAGTATTTT. Translation gives CASSLRGGGTDTQYF.

This clonotype was counted many times. V is TRBV4-2 and J is TRBJ2-7; D not resolved. The V gene's germline CDR1 is LGHNA and CDR2 YNFKEQ. This CDR3 has 15 residues. V dropped 0 bases and J dropped 2 bases, with 11 bases sitting between them. The CDR3 DNA is TGTGCCAGCAGCCAAGACCGAGGAGCAACCTACGAGCAGTACTTC. It encodes CASSQDRGATYEQYF.

This clonotype has ten or more counts. This chain uses TRBV4-3 with TRBJ2-5, with D unclear. Germline values: CDR1 LGHNA, CDR2 YSLEER. The V end lost 0 bases, the J end lost 5 bases, and 13 bases lay between the germline ends. The CDR3 has 15 residues. CDR3 nucleotides: TGCGCCAGCAGCCAAGATCTCACCAGAGCCGAGACCCAGTACTTC. As protein: CASSQDLTRAETQYF.

This clonotype has a count of ten or more. CDR3 amino acids: CASSTAGGGLRGAFF. The CDR3 bases are TGTGCCAGCAGTACCGCAGGGGGCGGATTAAGGGGAGCTTTCTTT. The V and J genes are TRBV28 and TRBJ1-1, with 8 bases that match TRBD1. J lost 10 bases, V lost 5 bases, and 15 bases had no gene match. Germline CDR1 is MDHEN and CDR2 is SYDVKM. CDR3 length: 15 amino acids.

Remarks on this clonotype: Given a much more abundant clone one base away, this may be a read error. This chain uses TRBV20-1 with TRBJ2-7; TRBD1 aligns across 8 bases. Per germline, CDR1 DFQATT and CDR2 SNEGSKA (reference sequence). This CDR3 has 12 residues. V shed 6 bases, J shed 4 bases, and the junction held 5 bases outside the gene matches. In nucleotides, the CDR3 is TGCAGTGCCGGGCGACAGGGGTACGAGCAGTACTTC. Translation: CSAGRQGYEQYF.

This clonotype was observed many times. The chain employs TRBV12-3 or TRBV12-4 and TRBJ2-3; D is possibly TRBD2 (5 bases). There are 14 residues in the CDR3. The V end lost 7 bases, the J end lost 1 base, and 12 bases lay between the germline ends. The CDR3 bases are TGTGCCAGCACCGCGGACTGGCGCACAGATACGCAGTATTTT. It encodes CASTADWRTDTQYF.

The V and J genes are TRBV13 and TRBJ1-5; D not certain. The V and J ends lost 4 bases and 4 bases respectively, with 11 bases between them. CDR1 and CDR2 (germline): PRHDT, FYEKMQ (reference sequence). This CDR3 is 14 amino acids long. The CDR3 reads CASSWSLGNQPQHF. The CDR3 DNA reads as TGTGCCAGCAGCTGGAGTCTCGGGAATCAGCCCCAGCATTTT. Looking up the rest from reference TRBV13 and TRBJ1-5 gives the full variable domain: AAGVIQSPRHLIKEKRETATLKCYPIPRHDTVYWYQQGPGQDPQFLISFYEKMQSDKGSIPDRFSAQQFSDYHSELNMSSLELGDSALYFCASSWSLGNQPQHFGDGTRLSIL.

This clonotype was seen only a few times. V gene TRBV13 combines with J gene TRBJ2-5, with 8 nucleotides matching TRBD2. Germline CDR1 reads PRHDT; CDR2 reads FYEKMQ (reference sequence). The CDR3 extends over 16 amino acids. V lost 5 bases to trimming and J lost 0 bases; unmatched junction nucleotides: 8. CDR3 bases: TGTGCCAGCAGCCCAGCCGGGGGGGCGTACCAAGAGACCCAGTACTTC. It is translated as CASSPAGGAYQETQYF.

The table lists this clonotype with many counts. The genes are TRBV12-3 or TRBV12-4 and TRBJ1-1; no firm D call. Between the trimmed V and J ends, which lost 5 bases and 0 bases, there was a span of 10 bases. CDR3 length equals 14 residues. Here the CDR3 DNA reads TGTGCCAGCAGTGTGACCTTGGTGAACACTGAAGCTTTCTTT. As protein: CASSVTLVNTEAFF.

The chain joins TRBV7-2 to TRBJ1-3; D unclear. V lost 2 bases, J lost 0 bases, and 8 bases lay in between. Germline V gene data show CDR1 as SGHTA and CDR2 as FQGNSA. The CDR3 runs to 15 residues. CDR3 in amino acids: CASSLYPSSGNTIYF. The CDR3 DNA reads as TGTGCCAGCAGCTTATATCCGTCCTCTGGAAACACCATATATTTT.

V is TRBV9 and J is TRBJ2-2; 8 bases are a match to TRBD1. The length of the CDR3 is 14 residues. Trimming cost V 3 bases and J 5 bases; bases outside gene matches: 3. Germline values: CDR1 SGDLS, CDR2 YYNGEE. In DNA, the CDR3 is TGTGCCAGCAGCGATCGGACAGGGACCGGGGAGCTGTTTTTT. Translating gives CASSDRTGTGELFF. Full variable domain (remainder filled in from reference TRBV9 and TRBJ2-2): DSGVTQTPKHLITATGQRVTLRCSPRSGDLSVYWYQQSLDQGLQFLIQYYNGEERAKGNILERFSAQQFPDLHSELNLSSLELGDSALYFCASSDRTGTGELFFGEGSRLTVL.

This clonotype was recorded only once. A read error may be the cause here, since a much bigger clone is one base away. The J gene is TRBJ2-7, the V gene TRBV12-3 or TRBV12-4; 7 positions agree with TRBD1. With V trimmed by 3 bases and J by 2 bases, 4 bases remained unmatched. The CDR3 loop spans 14 amino acids. CDR3 sequence: CASSLGQTTYEQYF. Here the CDR3 DNA reads TGTGCCAGCAGTTTGGGACAGACCACCTACGAGCAGTACTTC.

Many counts were recorded for this clonotype. The chain links TRBV20-1 to TRBJ2-1; TRBD1 or TRBD2 may be the D gene (5 bases each). CDR3 length equals 12 residues. V gave up 6 bases and J gave up 6 bases, with 12 bases separating them. Per germline, CDR1 DFQATT and CDR2 SNEGSKA (reference sequence). Here the CDR3 reads CSARGPSNEQFF. The CDR3 nucleotides are TGCAGTGCCCGGGGACCGAGCAATGAGCAGTTCTTC.

As concerns this clonotype: A much larger clone lies one base from this, so it may be a read error. This chain connects TRBV5-3 to TRBJ1-6, with TRBD1 identical over 7 bases. TRBV5-3 belongs to the ORF category, with a function that is uncertain. The CDR3 extends over 17 amino acids. In DNA, the CDR3 is TGTGCCAGCAGCTTGGGAGGCCACATTGTGACAGGGTCACCCCTCCACTTT. It encodes CASSLGGHIVTGSPLHF.